The source of this TCR beta chain is a study of CDR3 diversity in severe acne. TCRdb analysed the PCR reads with MiXCR anew, one entry per CDR3 protein. The table shows about 86,000 distinct CDR3 sequences, with under 65% occurring only once. The germline V gene has CDR1 DFQATT and CDR2 SNEGSKA (reference sequence). The CDR3 is made up of 13 amino acids. V trimming: 6 bases; J trimming: 1 base; junction bases outside the gene matches: 6. The rearrangement uses TRBV20-1 and TRBJ2-7, with TRBD1 matching 7 bases. The receptor was derived from a male donor in good health, without acne. Source material: blood. CDR3 sequence reads: CSAPVRGSYEQYF. CDR3 nucleotides: TGCAGTGCACCAGTCAGGGGGTCCTACGAGCAGTACTTC.